The clone carrying this T cell receptor (beta chain) was detected a few times. In the original workflow: Quantification of nucleated cells was approximated via reference gene primer amplification. Profiling relied on immunoSEQ multiplex PCR, and the TCRdb table lists in-frame clones only, not all of them. V, J and clone size reflect that table, while D and trimming were determined from the DNA. This sample has 25,000 to 30,000 clones, with approximately 67% found just once. This record belongs to a study of blood T cell repertoires in COVID-19. Looking at the study overall: Acute and convalescent COVID-19 specimens originated in the United States, Italy and Spain. PBMCs, B-cell-depleted T cells, or T cells were the source of the cDNA or gDNA that made up the material.

The CDR3 is 14 residues long. V lost 4 bases and J 5 bases, leaving 11 bases between the germline ends. Germline CDR1 is MGHRA and CDR2 is YSYEKL. The sample comprised peripheral blood. The V and J genes are TRBV4-1 and TRBJ1-4; no firm D call. This clonotype was obtained from a human donor in a cohort sampled during active COVID-19. CDR3 DNA: TGCGCCAGCAGCCGCCGGACGGGGAATGAAAAACTGTTTTTT. This translates into CASSRRTGNEKLFF.